This TCR beta chain was captured in a study of T cells in Graves' hyperthyroidism and ophthalmopathy. Study results and limitations: In simple terms, a model built on 13 V-J features told ophthalmopathy apart from stable hyperthyroidism.

There were TCR beta CDR3 regions amplified from RNA transcripts. In the first-round RT-PCR of the TCR CDR3, the HTBI primer set was used. MiXCR, run by TCRdb on the multiplex PCR reads, gives a single entry per CDR3 protein. Here the sample spans around 620,000 distinct CDR3 sequences, around 15% being singletons. Isolation of PBMCs was performed on 8.5 to 10 ml fresh peripheral blood. V lost 1 base and J lost 4; bases outside the gene matches: 5. The CDR3 is 14 amino acids. Germline CDR1 and CDR2: DFQATT and SNEGSKA (reference sequence). This clonotype was seen at least ten times. What it recognizes is unknown.

What was sequenced was blood. This TCR came from a woman aged 25 to 39 with Graves' hyperthyroidism. The rearrangement uses TRBV20-1 and TRBJ2-7; TRBD2 aligns across 9 bases. CDR3 in DNA: TGCAGTGCTAGAGTCGCGGGAGGGATTTACGAGCAGTACTTC. Its translation: CSARVAGGIYEQYF.